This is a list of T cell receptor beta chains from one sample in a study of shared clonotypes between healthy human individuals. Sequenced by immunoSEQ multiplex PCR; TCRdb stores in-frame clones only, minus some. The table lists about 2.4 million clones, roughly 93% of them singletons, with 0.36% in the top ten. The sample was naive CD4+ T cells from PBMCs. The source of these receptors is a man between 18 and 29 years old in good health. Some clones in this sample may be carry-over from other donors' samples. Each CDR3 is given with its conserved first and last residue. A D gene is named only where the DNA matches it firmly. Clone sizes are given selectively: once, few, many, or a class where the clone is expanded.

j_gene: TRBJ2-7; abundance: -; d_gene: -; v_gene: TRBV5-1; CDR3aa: CASSRGTADSYEQYF; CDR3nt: TGCGCCAGCAGCCGGGGGACAGCCGACTCCTACGAGCAGTACTTC
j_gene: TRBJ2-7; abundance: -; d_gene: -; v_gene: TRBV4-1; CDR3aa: CASSQVDAAQREQYF; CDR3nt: TGCGCCAGCAGCCAAGTGGACGCGGCGCAACGGGAGCAGTACTTC
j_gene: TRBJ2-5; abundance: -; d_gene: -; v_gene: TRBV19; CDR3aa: CASSIDVGTQRLDQETQYF; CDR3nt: TGTGCCAGTAGTATAGATGTGGGGACTCAACGACTAGACCAAGAGACCCAGTACTTC
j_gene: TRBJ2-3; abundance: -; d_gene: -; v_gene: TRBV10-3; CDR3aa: CAISEPPEGTDTQYF; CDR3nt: TGTGCCATCAGTGAGCCCCCAGAGGGGACAGATACGCAGTATTTT
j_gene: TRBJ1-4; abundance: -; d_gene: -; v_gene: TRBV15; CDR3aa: CATSRTPRGQEKLFF; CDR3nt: TGTGCCACCAGCCGGACGCCCCGGGGTCAGGAAAAACTGTTTTTT
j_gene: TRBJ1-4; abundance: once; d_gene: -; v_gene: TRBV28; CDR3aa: CASSLANEKLFF; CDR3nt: TGTGCCAGCAGTTTGGCCAATGAAAAACTGTTTTTT
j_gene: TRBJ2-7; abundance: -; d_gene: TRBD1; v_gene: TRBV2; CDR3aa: CASSVVRDSYEQYF; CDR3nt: TGTGCCAGCAGTGTGGTCCGGGACAGCTACGAGCAGTACTTC
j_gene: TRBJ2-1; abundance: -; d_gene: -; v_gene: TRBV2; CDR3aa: CASSVSYLSSYNEQFF; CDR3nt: TGTGCCAGCAGTGTTTCCTACTTGAGCTCCTACAATGAGCAGTTCTTC
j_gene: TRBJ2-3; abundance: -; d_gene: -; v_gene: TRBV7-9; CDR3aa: CASSLAGSSTDTQYF; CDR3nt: TGTGCCAGCAGCTTAGCGGGCTCTAGCACAGATACGCAGTATTTT
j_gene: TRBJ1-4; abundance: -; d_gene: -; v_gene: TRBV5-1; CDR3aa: CASSLFGGLNEKLFF; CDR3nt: TGCGCCAGCAGCTTGTTTGGAGGTCTTAATGAAAAACTGTTTTTT
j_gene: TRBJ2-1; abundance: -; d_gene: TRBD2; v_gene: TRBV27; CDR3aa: CARRLARPNEQFF; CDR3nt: TGTGCCAGAAGACTAGCGCGTCCCAATGAGCAGTTCTTC
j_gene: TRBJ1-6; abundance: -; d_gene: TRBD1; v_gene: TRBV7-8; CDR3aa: CASSHTRQGSSYNSPLHF; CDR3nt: TGTGCCAGCAGCCACACCCGACAGGGGAGCTCCTATAATTCACCCCTCCACTTT
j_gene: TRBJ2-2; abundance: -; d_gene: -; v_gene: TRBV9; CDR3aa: CASSNSLPGVTGELFF; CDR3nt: TGTGCCAGCAGCAACAGCCTACCTGGGGTCACCGGGGAGCTGTTTTTT
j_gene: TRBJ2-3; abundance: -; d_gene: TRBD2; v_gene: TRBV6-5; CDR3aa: CASSYGSGTSDTQYF; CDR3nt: TGTGCCAGCAGTTACGGTAGCGGGACTTCAGATACGCAGTATTTT
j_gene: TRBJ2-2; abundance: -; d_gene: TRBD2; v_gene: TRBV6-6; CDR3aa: CASSRTSGTNTGELFF; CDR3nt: TGTGCCAGCAGTCGGACTAGCGGGACAAACACCGGGGAGCTGTTTTTT
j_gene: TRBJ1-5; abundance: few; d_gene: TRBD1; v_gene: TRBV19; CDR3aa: CASSETRGRLGNQPQHF; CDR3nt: TGTGCCAGTAGTGAGACCAGGGGGAGGTTGGGCAATCAGCCCCAGCATTTT
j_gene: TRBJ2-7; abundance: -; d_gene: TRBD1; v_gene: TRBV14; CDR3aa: CASSQLGQGIYEQYF; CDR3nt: TGTGCCAGCAGCCAACTGGGACAGGGGATATACGAGCAGTACTTC
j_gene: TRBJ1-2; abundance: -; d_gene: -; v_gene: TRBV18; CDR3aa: CASSPGLYGWYTF; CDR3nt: TGTGCCAGCTCACCGGGCCTTTATGGATGGTACACCTTC
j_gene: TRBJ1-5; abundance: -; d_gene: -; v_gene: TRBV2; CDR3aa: CASLGWGNQPQHF; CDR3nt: TGTGCCAGCCTTGGATGGGGCAATCAGCCCCAGCATTTT
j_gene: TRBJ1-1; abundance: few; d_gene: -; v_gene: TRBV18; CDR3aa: CASSSLVGAVTEAFF; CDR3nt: TGTGCCAGCTCATCTCTGGTGGGAGCGGTCACTGAAGCTTTCTTT
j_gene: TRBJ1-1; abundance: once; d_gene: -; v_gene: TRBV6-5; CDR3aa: CASSYNRGTEAFF; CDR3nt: TGTGCCAGCAGTTACAATAGGGGCACTGAAGCTTTCTTT
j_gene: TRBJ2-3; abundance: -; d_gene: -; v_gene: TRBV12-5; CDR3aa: CASGRGQTNPSTDTQYF; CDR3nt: TGTGCTAGTGGCCGTGGGCAGACTAATCCTAGCACAGATACGCAGTATTTT
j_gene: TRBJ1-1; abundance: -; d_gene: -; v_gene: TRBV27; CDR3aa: CASSLSPVGGANTEAFF; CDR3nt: TGTGCCAGCAGTTTAAGTCCCGTGGGAGGAGCGAACACTGAAGCTTTCTTT
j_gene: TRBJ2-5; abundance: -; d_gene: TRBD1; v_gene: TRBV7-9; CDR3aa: CASSPGTGGAPPQYF; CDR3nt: TGTGCCAGCAGCCCCGGGACAGGGGGCGCACCCCCCCAGTACTTC
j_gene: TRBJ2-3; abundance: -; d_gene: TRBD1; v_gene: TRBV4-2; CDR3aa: CASSSRDRETDTQYF; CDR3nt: TGTGCCAGCAGCTCCCGGGACAGGGAAACAGATACGCAGTATTTT
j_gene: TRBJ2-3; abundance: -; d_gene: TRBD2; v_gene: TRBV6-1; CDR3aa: CASSALAGNEADTQYF; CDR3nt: TGTGCCAGCAGTGCTTTAGCGGGAAACGAGGCGGATACGCAGTATTTT
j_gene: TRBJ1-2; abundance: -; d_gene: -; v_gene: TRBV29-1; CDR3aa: CSVGYGPVDGYTF; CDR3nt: TGCAGCGTTGGGTACGGACCGGTTGATGGCTACACCTTC
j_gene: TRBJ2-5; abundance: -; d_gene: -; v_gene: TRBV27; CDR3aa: CASSAPDLYQETQYF; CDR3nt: TGTGCCAGCAGTGCTCCAGACCTGTACCAAGAGACCCAGTACTTC
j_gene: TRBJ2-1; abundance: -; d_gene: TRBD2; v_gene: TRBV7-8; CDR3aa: CASSLHQTSDAFF; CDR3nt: TGTGCCAGCAGCTTACATCAAACTAGCGATGCGTTCTTC